A single T cell receptor beta chain is shown here with its context. Clones were read by immunoSEQ multiplex PCR, and TCRdb kept only the in-frame ones, dropping some. The sample has 200,000 to 300,000 clones, around 90% seen once. These data belong to a study of blood T cell repertoires in COVID-19. Looking at the study overall: The cDNA or gDNA used as material had been derived from T cells, B-cell-depleted T cells, or PBMCs.

The specimen sequenced was peripheral blood. This TCR came from a man between 25 and 39 years old with COVID-19, enrolled during active disease.

The CDR3 spells CASSYSIGLVEAFF. Written as DNA, the CDR3 is TGTGCCAGCAGTTACTCGATTGGCCTTGTGGAAGCTTTCTTT. This sequence joins TRBV6-5 and TRBJ1-1; D uncertain. Germline CDR1 reads MNHEY; CDR2 reads SVGAGI. Trimming pared 0 bases from V and 8 bases from J, leaving 13 bases between. CDR3 length: 14 residues.